This T cell receptor beta chain is drawn from a study of regulatory T cells in long-lasting Graves disease. Study-wide background: Antithyroid drugs had been taken under 3 months by newly diagnosed Graves' patients.

Libraries of TCR beta came from iRepertoire HTBI primers plus Arm-PCR of CDR3 regions. TCRdb passed the multiplex PCR reads through MiXCR, listing each CDR3 protein once. Of fewer than 550,000 distinct CDR3 sequences detected, around 15% appear once; the ten largest clones hold around a quarter. The CDR3 contains 15 residues. Germline V CDR1 and CDR2: MDHEN, SYDVKM. After removal of 7 bases from V and 2 bases from J, the junction contained 10 bases not matched to a gene. Time point specified: newly diagnosed GD, antithyroid drugs for less than 3 months. From RNA extracted from PBMCs, the TCR library was made. The same data also went into a second study, on T cells in Graves' hyperthyroidism and ophthalmopathy. According to that study: Graves' hyperthyroidism showing no ophthalmopathy progression within 18 months was considered stable. Patients with uncontrolled infections, other autoimmune diseases, pregnancy or lactation were excluded. The HTBI primer set served for first-round RT-PCR of the TCR CDR3.

Sequencing used peripheral blood mononuclear cells (PBMCs), obtained at new diagnosis, from a patient treated with antithyroid drugs. The clonotype originates from a woman aged 40 to 65 with Graves disease. The chain uses TRBV28 and TRBJ1-2; 7 bases fit TRBD1. The chain's CDR3 is CASTTPATGNYGYTF. CDR3 in DNA: TGTGCCAGCACTACTCCGGCGACAGGGAACTATGGCTACACCTTC.